This T cell receptor (beta chain) is drawn from a study of shared clonotypes between healthy human individuals. Study-wide results and limits: Clonotypes not shared had lower generation probabilities than those common to all four donors. Generally, naive subsets came out with larger estimated richness than memory subsets.

In regard to this clone: What it binds is unknown.

In the naive CD8 group, cells lacked CD45RO and were positively selected for CCR7, so terminally differentiated effector memory CD45RA+ cells were left out. Source study methods: ImmunoSEQ gave junction-only sequences without quality scores, so filtering differed. Some clones are missing from TCRdb's copy, which holds only in-frame ones; the method was immunoSEQ multiplex PCR. Clone size and V and J calls were adopted from that table, with D and trimming inferred from the DNA. This repertoire shows about 2 million clones, over 85% found once; its top ten account for more than 0.9%. Per germline, CDR1 SEHNR and CDR2 FQNEAQ (reference sequence). The CDR3 runs to 16 residues. The germline V and J ends were trimmed by 5 bases and 0 bases, with 13 bases remaining between them.

The chain has TRBV7-9 and TRBJ2-2; D ambiguous. The TCR comes from a man aged 18 to 30 in good health. Sequenced: naive CD8+ T cells sorted from blood. The CDR3: CASSPPTATNTGELFF. CDR3 in DNA: TGTGCCAGCAGCCCACCTACAGCGACGAACACCGGGGAGCTGTTTTTT.